These 6 T cell receptor beta chains share one sample of origin, sequenced in a study of T cell repertoires in cytomegalovirus infection. These receptors have no identified antigens. Using its own MiXCR run on the reads, TCRdb lists one record per CDR3 protein. This sample has roughly 120,000 distinct CDR3 sequences, with 25% to 35% found just once. Sequencing used CD8+ T cells from cultured PBMCs, obtained from culture after CMV antigen stimulation. The origin of the receptors is a human donor in good health (CMV status not recorded). Some clones in this sample may be carry-over from other donors' samples.

V and J are TRBV6-1 and TRBJ2-7; 8 bases fit TRBD1. The V gene's germline CDR1 is MNHNS and CDR2 SASEGT. The CDR3 is 14 amino acids. V was pared by 3 bases and J by 1 base, with 2 bases of the junction left unmatched. CDR3 loop: CASSEDRESYEQYF. As DNA, the CDR3 is TGTGCCAGCAGTGAGGACAGGGAGTCCTACGAGCAGTACTTC.

The chain joins TRBV6-2 or TRBV6-3 to TRBJ2-1; 7 positions agree with TRBD2. The V gene end was trimmed by 5 bases and the J gene end by 0 bases; junction bases not matched to a gene: 13. Germline V lookup: CDR1 MNHEY, CDR2 SVGEGT. The CDR3 runs to 18 residues. The CDR3 bases are TGTGCCAGCAGTCTCCACCGACTAGCCGAAAGCTCCTACAATGAGCAGTTCTTC. Translating gives CASSLHRLAESSYNEQFF.

The chain recombines TRBV6-1 with TRBJ2-3; D is uncertain. Germline values: CDR1 MNHNS, CDR2 SASEGT. This CDR3 comprises 16 residues. Trimming stripped 1 base from V and 0 bases from J, with 11 bases between. The CDR3 spells CASSEEDGGSTDTQYF. The CDR3 region has the DNA TGTGCCAGCAGTGAAGAGGATGGCGGTAGCACAGATACGCAGTATTTT.

This clonotype was counted a few times. CDR3 sequence (DNA): TGTGCCAGCAGTTTATGGGTCGGACAGGGATACTACGAGCAGTACTTC. Translated, it gives CASSLWVGQGYYEQYF. The chain links TRBV12-3 or TRBV12-4 to TRBJ2-7, with TRBD1 identical over 8 bases. V dropped 2 bases and J dropped 3; count of bases not matched to a gene: 9. This CDR3 contains 16 residues.

The J gene is TRBJ2-7, the V gene TRBV7-9, with D possibly being TRBD1 or TRBD2 (5 bases each). Germline V gives CDR1 SEHNR, CDR2 FQNEAQ (reference sequence). V dropped 4 bases and J dropped 1 base, with 8 bases sitting between them. CDR3 length: 13 residues. In nucleotides, the CDR3 is TGTGCCAGCAGCTGGGACGGATCCTACGAGCAGTACTTC. Its protein is CASSWDGSYEQYF.

The V call is TRBV2, the J call TRBJ2-7; D could derive from TRBD1 or TRBD2 (5 bases each). Germline V gene data show CDR1 as SNHLY and CDR2 as FYNNEI. The ends were cut back, 4 bases at V and 4 bases at J, with 8 bases in the middle. This CDR3 contains 12 residues. The CDR3 is CASSAGPYEQYF. The DNA for the CDR3 is TGTGCCAGCAGTGCGGGGCCTTACGAGCAGTACTTC.